This T cell receptor (beta chain) was documented in a study of cytomegalovirus exposure and HLA in healthy donors. CDR3 length: 13 residues. V lost 5 bases and J lost 10, with 15 bases in between. Germline CDR1 GTSNPN, CDR2 SVGIG (reference sequence). Turning to this clone: As yet, its antigen is unknown.

Study results and limitations: With later analysis, a missense DCLRE1C variant became linked to TCR beta V- and J-gene trimming.

Amplification used 60 Vbeta primers and 13 Jbeta primers. Clones were sequenced by immunoSEQ multiplex PCR, and TCRdb holds only the in-frame ones, with some missing. Counted here are under 300,000 clones, around 90% occurring once; the ten biggest clones make up about 1.5%. The chain combines TRBV30 with TRBJ1-6; D is possibly TRBD1 (5 bases). This receptor was obtained from a girl under 10 years old in good health and CMV-seronegative. The sample was PBMCs. CDR3 nucleotide sequence: TGTGCCTGGGAGGCGGGGGTGGACTCACCCCTCCACTTT. Protein: CAWEAGVDSPLHF.